This entry is about one T cell receptor (beta chain). The antigen remains unidentified. The entry originates in a study of early T cells in non-severe SARS-CoV-2 infection. Unique molecular identifiers (one per individual cDNA molecule) were attached. TCRdb reprocessed the 5' RACE reads with MiXCR, giving one entry per CDR3 protein. This table holds about 42,000 distinct CDR3 sequences, 7% to 7.5% found once. Trimming shortened V by 4 bases and J by 9 bases, and 16 bases separated the two germline ends. Germline V lookup: CDR1 MRHNA, CDR2 SNTAGT. This CDR3 has 14 residues. Notes on the study in general: Matching against VDJdb likely underestimated virus-specific expansions, favoring anti-spike CD8.

The sequenced material came from whole blood. The rearrangement uses TRBV6-4 and TRBJ2-1; perhaps TRBD1 as D (6 bases). The sequence came from an adult who was a healthcare worker with PCR-confirmed SARS-CoV-2 infection or an uninfected control (not recorded which). CDR3 protein: CASSVTKGHGEQFF. CDR3 in DNA: TGTGCCAGCAGTGTCACTAAGGGACACGGTGAGCAGTTCTTC.